The 17 T cell receptor beta chains below all came from one sample that was sequenced in a study of blood T cell repertoires in COVID-19. Assay used: immunoSEQ multiplex PCR; TCRdb lists only in-frame clones, some missing. The sample comprises under 60,000 clones, approximately 82% of which are singletons, and about 5.2% rests with the top ten. Sequenced input: peripheral blood. The receptors derive from a human donor in a cohort sampled during active COVID-19.

This clone was seen once. No DNA is shown, since the ends of the CDR3 on it are uncertain; the CDR3 is the one TCRdb lists. The chain recombines TRBV21-1 with TRBJ2-7; the D call of TRBD1 is as the table states it, not checked on the DNA. TRBV21-1 has pseudogene status. Ends included, the CDR3 has 17 residues. CDR3 region: CASSKFGSGTGEDEQYF.

The rearrangement uses TRBV5-5 and TRBJ1-1, with D maybe TRBD1 (6 bases). This CDR3 region has 15 residues. Deletions cut 2 bases from V and 3 bases from J, with 14 bases between. Germline CDR1 and CDR2: SGHKS and YYEKEE (reference sequence). The CDR3 DNA follows: TGTGCCAGCAGCTTCTCGTACAGGGCTGACACTGAAGCTTTCTTT. Translating gives CASSFSYRADTEAFF. Based on the CDR3 plus reference TRBV5-5 and TRBJ1-1, the full variable domain is DAGVTQSPTHLIKTRGQQVTLRCSPISGHKSVSWYQQVLGQGPQFIFQYYEKEERGRGNFPDRFSARQFPNYSSELNVNALLLGDSALYLCASSFSYRADTEAFFGQGTRLTVV.

The rearrangement joins TRBV5-5 to TRBJ2-7; 7 bases map to TRBD2. J lost 3 bases, V lost 0 bases, and 6 bases had no gene match. CDR1 is SGHKS, CDR2 YYEKEE, per germline (reference sequence). The CDR3 is made up of 15 amino acids. CDR3 coding DNA: TGTGCCAGCAGCTTGGCCGGACTAGTACTCTACGAGCAGTACTTC. Its protein is CASSLAGLVLYEQYF.

The V call is TRBV11-2, the J call TRBJ1-1; D call uncertain. Germline CDR1 and CDR2: SGHAT and FQNNGV. This CDR3 region has 13 residues. Trimming removed 5 bases from V and 7 bases from J, with 14 bases in between. This CDR3 is CASSPRWAGEAFF. CDR3 coding DNA: TGTGCCAGCAGCCCCAGGTGGGCGGGTGAAGCTTTCTTT. Drawing the rest from reference TRBV11-2 and TRBJ1-1, the complete variable domain is EAGVAQSPRYKIIEKRQSVAFWCNPISGHATLYWYQQILGQGPKLLIQFQNNGVVDDSQLPKDRFSAERLKGVDSTLKIQPAKLEDSAVYLCASSPRWAGEAFFGQGTRLTVV.

J is TRBJ1-1 and V is TRBV5-4; TRBD1 matches at 9 bases. The CDR3 sequence is 14 residues long. Looked up from germline, CDR1 is SGHNT and CDR2 is YYREEE (reference sequence). Unmatched junction bases numbered 3, after V lost 4 bases and J lost 2 bases. CDR3 DNA: TGTGCCAGCAGCAGGGGACAGGGTAACACTGAAGCTTTCTTT. Residues: CASSRGQGNTEAFF.

The J gene is TRBJ1-2, the V gene TRBV29-1, with 8 bases aligning to TRBD1. Losses at the gene ends were 4 bases for V and 9 bases for J; bases not matched to a gene: 7. The CDR3 extends over 12 amino acids. Germline-derived CDR1 and CDR2 are SQVTM and ANQGSEA. This chain's CDR3 is CSVGDRGRSYTF. The CDR3 bases are TGCAGCGTTGGTGACAGGGGTCGGAGCTACACCTTC.

The V and J genes are TRBV10-3 and TRBJ2-3, with TRBD2 matching over 8 bases. Germline-derived CDR1 and CDR2 are ENHRY and SYGVKD. The CDR3 length is 17 residues. Trimming cost V 2 bases and J 5 bases; bases outside gene matches: 12. DNA of the CDR3: TGTGCCATCAGTGAGGCACTGAACGGGGGGGCCGGAGATACGCAGTATTTT. Translation: CAISEALNGGAGDTQYF.

J is TRBJ1-6 and V is TRBV18; D is perhaps TRBD1 (5 bases). The CDR3 extends over 18 amino acids. Trimming removed 3 bases at V and 8 bases at J, with 23 bases between. Per germline, CDR1 KGHSH and CDR2 LQKENI. CDR3 residues: CASSPSYGLRDRDSPLHF. CDR3 bases: TGTGCCAGCTCACCCTCGTACGGTCTCAGGGATCGTGATTCACCCCTCCACTTT.

The chain is built from TRBV20-1 and TRBJ2-7; D is uncertain. The CDR3 runs 11 residues. Per the germline V gene, CDR1 is DFQATT and CDR2 is SNEGSKA (reference sequence). V was clipped by 5 bases and J by 4 bases, with 9 bases between them. The CDR3 loop reads CSADSRYEQYF. For the CDR3, the DNA is TGCAGTGCTGACTCTCGTTACGAGCAGTACTTC.

The chain has TRBV4-1 and TRBJ2-7; D is perhaps TRBD2 (6 bases). Germline CDR1 is MGHRA and CDR2 is YSYEKL. Trimming stripped 0 bases from V and 3 bases from J, with 21 bases between. CDR3 length equals 18 residues. CDR3 sequence: CASSQEPSGEAHFYEQYF. The CDR3 region has the DNA TGCGCCAGCAGCCAAGAGCCCTCCGGGGAGGCTCACTTCTACGAGCAGTACTTC.

The J gene is TRBJ2-7, the V gene TRBV7-9; 9 nucleotides align to TRBD1. Looked up from germline, CDR1 is SEHNR and CDR2 is FQNEAQ (reference sequence). This CDR3 has 15 amino acids. Germline trimming cut 7 bases from V and 2 bases from J; bases unmatched to any gene: 9. The chain's CDR3 is CASKLSGTGPYEQYF. For the CDR3, the DNA is TGTGCCAGCAAACTCTCAGGGACAGGGCCCTACGAGCAGTACTTC.

V is TRBV5-1 and J is TRBJ1-4; TRBD1 is a possible D gene (6 bases). CDR1 SGHRS and CDR2 YFSETQ come from the germline V gene. This CDR3 is built from 15 residues. The V end lost 4 bases, the J end lost 4 bases, and 14 bases lay between the germline ends. CDR3 amino acids: CASSPQTGNNEKLFF. The CDR3 region has the DNA TGCGCCAGCAGCCCCCAGACAGGAAATAATGAAAAACTGTTTTTT.

The chain joins TRBV30 to TRBJ2-5; 9 bases fit TRBD1. Germline V gene data show CDR1 as GTSNPN and CDR2 as SVGIG (reference sequence). V dropped 3 bases and J dropped 5; count of bases not matched to a gene: 7. The CDR3 has 14 residues. The CDR3 loop reads CAWRQPGTGETQYF. CDR3 DNA: TGTGCCTGGAGGCAACCTGGGACAGGGGAGACCCAGTACTTC.

The table lists this clone with a count of one. This sequence joins TRBV30 and TRBJ1-6, with D uncertain. The CDR3 sequence is 15 residues long. Germline V gives CDR1 GTSNPN, CDR2 SVGIG (reference sequence). With 1 base removed from V and 8 bases from J, the gap between germline ends came to 15 bases. CDR3 in DNA: TGTGCCTGGAGTGGTTCCCAGGCGGGCTATTCACCCCTCCACTTT. It encodes CAWSGSQAGYSPLHF.

The V call is TRBV18, the J call TRBJ2-5; no definite D call. Deletions cut 5 bases from V and 2 bases from J, with 3 bases between. CDR1 and CDR2 from the germline V gene are KGHSH and LQKENI. CDR3 size: 11 residues. The CDR3 is CASSAQETQYF. CDR3 DNA: TGTGCCAGCTCAGCGCAAGAGACCCAGTACTTC.

The CDR3 bases are TGTGCCAGCTCACCCCCGGGACTAGCGTCAGCAGATACGCAGTATTTT. Residues: CASSPPGLASADTQYF. The chain has TRBV18 and TRBJ2-3; TRBD2 matches at 10 bases. The V and J ends lost 3 bases and 4 bases, in that order; junction bases with no gene match: 7. In germline, CDR1 is KGHSH, CDR2 LQKENI. CDR3 length equals 16 residues.

The chain employs TRBV24-1 and TRBJ2-5; TRBD1 agrees at 9 bases. CDR3 size: 14 residues. Per the germline V gene, CDR1 is KGHDR and CDR2 is SFDVKD. The ends lost 4 bases at V and 5 bases at J; junction bases unmatched: 4. CDR3 residues: CATSDAGTGETQYF. The CDR3 DNA reads TGTGCCACCAGTGACGCCGGGACAGGGGAGACCCAGTACTTC.